Shown below are 18 T cell receptor beta chains from a single sample sequenced in a study of blood T cell repertoires in COVID-19. Produced via immunoSEQ multiplex PCR; TCRdb's table is partial and in-frame only. The data contain roughly 160,000 clones, 85% of them singletons. Material: peripheral blood. The source of these receptors is a man aged 40-55 years with acute or convalescent COVID-19.

The chain carries TRBV2 and TRBJ1-5; perhaps TRBD1 as D (5 bases). CDR3 length equals 13 residues. V lost 8 bases and J lost 4, with 12 bases in between. Germline V lookup: CDR1 SNHLY, CDR2 FYNNEI. In DNA form, the CDR3 reads TGTGCCAGCCGGGACTCTTTTAATCAGCCCCAGCATTTT. It specifies CASRDSFNQPQHF. The complete variable domain, with remaining parts taken from reference TRBV2 and TRBJ1-5, reads EPEVTQTPSHQVTQMGQEVILRCVPISNHLYFYWYRQILGQKVEFLVSFYNNEISEKSEIFDDQFSVERPDGSNFTLKIRSTKLEDSAMYFCASRDSFNQPQHFGDGTRLSIL.

This chain joins TRBV30 and TRBJ1-2, with D maybe TRBD1 (5 bases). In germline, CDR1 is GTSNPN, CDR2 SVGIG (reference sequence). CDR3 length equals 14 residues. V lost 1 base to trimming and J lost 4 bases, with 13 bases between them. The CDR3 DNA sequence: TGTGCCTGGAGTGCGGACAAGCTGCTCTATGGCTACACCTTC. This sequence encodes CAWSADKLLYGYTF.

J is TRBJ2-7 and V is TRBV6-5; a weak D match, TRBD1 (5 bases). V dropped 2 bases and J dropped 5 bases, with 16 bases sitting between them. The V gene's germline CDR1 is MNHEY and CDR2 SVGAGI. The CDR3 contains 15 residues. DNA for the CDR3: TGTGCCAGCAGTTACGGTGGGGCGACCCGGGACGAGCAGTACTTC. It translates to CASSYGGATRDEQYF.

The CDR3 sequence is CASRDPGQGRQKLFF. CDR3 bases: TGTGCCAGTAGGGATCCGGGACAGGGAAGGCAAAAACTGTTTTTT. The chain employs TRBV19 and TRBJ1-4, with 9 bases fitting TRBD1. The germline V gene encodes CDR1 LNHDA and CDR2 SQIVND (reference sequence). This CDR3 is 15 amino acids long. V gave up 6 bases and J gave up 9 bases; unmatched junction bases: 11.

The chain couples TRBV28 to TRBJ1-5; D possibly corresponds to TRBD1 (6 bases). The CDR3 length is 15 residues. With 5 bases removed from V and 0 bases from J, the gap between germline ends came to 11 bases. Germline lookup yields CDR1 MDHEN and CDR2 SYDVKM. The CDR3 sequence is CASSPGQLSNQPQHF. The DNA of the CDR3 is TGTGCCAGCAGTCCGGGACAACTTAGCAATCAGCCCCAGCATTTT.

CDR3 loop: CASGLGAGSINEQFF. DNA of the CDR3: TGTGCTAGTGGTTTAGGGGCGGGATCGATCAATGAGCAGTTCTTC. The chain employs TRBV12-5 and TRBJ2-1; D is possibly TRBD2 (6 bases). V was trimmed by 3 bases and J by 6 bases, leaving 15 bases between them. Germline V CDR1 and CDR2: LGHNT, FRNRAP. This CDR3 has 15 amino acids.

J is TRBJ2-7 and V is TRBV10-3; no definite D call. Germline CDR1 reads ENHRY; CDR2 reads SYGVKD. CDR3 length equals 11 residues. Trimming took off 6 bases at V and 3 bases at J, with 6 bases between the two ends. The CDR3 spells CAIRTRYEQYF. The DNA of the CDR3 is TGTGCCATCAGAACTCGCTACGAGCAGTACTTC.

The rearrangement joins TRBV5-1 to TRBJ2-5, with D maybe TRBD1 (5 bases). V was pared by 4 bases and J by 2 bases, with 9 bases between. CDR1 SGHRS and CDR2 YFSETQ come from the germline V gene. The CDR3 runs 13 residues. CDR3: CASSKTVQETQYF. CDR3 sequence (DNA): TGCGCCAGCAGCAAGACAGTGCAAGAGACCCAGTACTTC. The full variable domain, with the rest looked up from reference TRBV5-1 and TRBJ2-5, is KAGVTQTPRYLIKTRGQQVTLSCSPISGHRSVSWYQQTPGQGLQFLFEYFSETQRNKGNFPGRFSGRQFSNSRSEMNVSTLELGDSALYLCASSKTVQETQYFGPGTRLLVL.

Written as DNA, the CDR3 is TGTGCCAGCAGCAGACAGGGTAAAGAAGCTTTCTTT. Its translation is CASSRQGKEAFF. The chain uses TRBV5-6 and TRBJ1-1, with 7 positions matching TRBD1. Trimming at V came to 4 bases and at J to 8 bases, leaving 5 bases not matched to a gene. Germline values: CDR1 SGHDT, CDR2 YYEEEE. This CDR3 is 12 amino acids long.

The rearrangement joins TRBV19 to TRBJ2-7; 8 nucleotides match TRBD1. With V trimmed by 6 bases and J by 3 bases, 7 bases remained unmatched. The V gene's germline CDR1 is LNHDA and CDR2 SQIVND (reference sequence). This CDR3 region has 14 residues. The CDR3 here is CASSTTGAVYEQYF. Written as DNA, the CDR3 is TGTGCCAGTAGCACGACAGGGGCGGTCTACGAGCAGTACTTC.

This chain joins TRBV30 and TRBJ1-3; no clear D gene. CDR1 is GTSNPN, CDR2 SVGIG, per germline (reference sequence). V was clipped by 0 bases and J by 4 bases, with 7 bases between them. The CDR3 runs to 13 residues. Written as DNA, the CDR3 is TGTGCCTGGAGTGTACCGCAGGGAAACACCATATATTTT. It specifies CAWSVPQGNTIYF.

The chain has TRBV6-5 and TRBJ2-1, with 7 bases identical to TRBD2. V was clipped by 4 bases and J by 2 bases; unmatched bases: 8. This CDR3 has 16 amino acids. Germline values: CDR1 MNHEY, CDR2 SVGAGI. The CDR3 loop is CASSSLRGVTYNEQFF. CDR3 bases: TGTGCCAGCAGTTCCCTCCGGGGGGTAACCTACAATGAGCAGTTCTTC.

The gene calls are TRBV12-5 and TRBJ2-7, with 7 bases fitting TRBD1. CDR3 size: 17 residues. V shed 0 bases and J 0 bases; nucleotides not matched to a gene: 8. Per germline, CDR1 LGHNT and CDR2 FRNRAP. CDR3 sequence (DNA): TGTGCTAGTGGTTTGGTACAGGTGGACAGGAGCTCCTACGAGCAGTACTTC. It is translated as CASGLVQVDRSSYEQYF.

V is TRBV28 and J is TRBJ2-2, with 9 bases fitting TRBD2. J gave up 4 bases and V 5 bases, and 11 bases lay outside the gene matches. This CDR3 has 17 residues. Germline CDR1 and CDR2: MDHEN and SYDVKM. CDR3 DNA sequence: TGTGCCAGCAGTGTGACTAGCGGCCCCGCGGGCACCGGGGAGCTGTTTTTT. This encodes CASSVTSGPAGTGELFF.

V gene TRBV5-4 combines with J gene TRBJ2-1, with a possible D match to TRBD1 (5 bases). Germline loops: CDR1 SGHNT, CDR2 YYREEE (reference sequence). This CDR3 is 13 amino acids long. V was trimmed by 2 bases and J by 15 bases, leaving 18 bases between them. In DNA form, the CDR3 reads TGTGCCAGCAGCTTCTCTGAGTCGGCAGGGCCGTTCTTC. Translated, it gives CASSFSESAGPFF.

The V call is TRBV7-9, the J call TRBJ2-2; TRBD2 matches 11 bases. Looked up from germline, CDR1 is SEHNR and CDR2 is FQNEAQ (reference sequence). This CDR3 spans 16 amino acids. With V trimmed by 5 bases and J by 1 base, 3 bases remained unmatched. CDR3: CASSRLAGLNTGELFF. In nucleotides, the CDR3 is TGTGCCAGCAGCCGACTAGCGGGATTGAACACCGGGGAGCTGTTTTTT. The full variable domain, rest sourced from reference TRBV7-9 and TRBJ2-2, is DTGVSQNPRHKITKRGQNVTFRCDPISEHNRLYWYRQTLGQGPEFLTYFQNEAQLEKSRLLSDRFSAERPKGSFSTLEIQRTEQGDSAMYLCASSRLAGLNTGELFFGEGSRLTVL.

The chain combines TRBV19 with TRBJ2-2; weak D call: TRBD1 (6 bases). Trimming shortened V by 4 bases and J by 4 bases, and 19 bases separated the two germline ends. The CDR3 has 17 residues. Germline V CDR1 and CDR2: LNHDA, SQIVND (reference sequence). CDR3 DNA: TGTGCCAGTAGTAGGCTGGGACACACTCCAACCACCGGGGAGCTGTTTTTT. Its translation is CASSRLGHTPTTGELFF.

The chain uses TRBV18 and TRBJ1-6, with TRBD1 identical over 10 bases. This CDR3 comprises 14 residues. The V segment lost 6 bases and the J segment 4 bases; nucleotides outside the gene matches: 0. Germline CDR1 is KGHSH and CDR2 is LQKENI. The CDR3 nucleotides read TGTGCCAGCTCGGGACAGGGGTATAATTCACCCCTCCACTTT. It codes for CASSGQGYNSPLHF. The full variable domain, completed using reference TRBV18 and TRBJ1-6, is NAGVMQNPRHLVRRRGQEARLRCSPMKGHSHVYWYRQLPEEGLKFMVYLQKENIIDESGMPKERFSAEFPKEGPSILRIQQVVRGDSAAYFCASSGQGYNSPLHFGNGTRLTVT.